The next 10 T cell receptor beta chains were all read from a single sample in a study of cytomegalovirus exposure and HLA in healthy donors. PCR employed 60 Vbeta and 13 Jbeta primers. Libraries were prepared by immunoSEQ multiplex PCR; TCRdb keeps only in-frame clonotypes and omits some of them. In the table there are under 200,000 clones, 60% to 80% of which are singletons. The sequenced sample consisted of PBMCs. The source is a middle-aged man in good health and CMV-seropositive.

This clone was recorded a few times. In the same sample, other DNA sequences code for this CDR3. The rearrangement links TRBV5-6 to TRBJ1-2; 9 nucleotides match TRBD1. CDR1 is SGHDT and CDR2 is YYEEEE in the germline V gene. The J segment lost 3 bases and the V segment lost 0 bases, leaving 0 bases of the junction unmatched. This CDR3 comprises 14 residues. The CDR3 spells CASSLGTGDYGYTF. The CDR3 DNA reads as TGTGCCAGCAGCTTGGGGACAGGGGACTATGGCTACACCTTC.

The J gene is TRBJ2-7, the V gene TRBV14; 9 bases agree with TRBD1. The CDR3 covers 13 residues. Germline V gives CDR1 SGHDN, CDR2 FVKESK. The CDR3 DNA is TGTGCCAGCAGCCAAAACCTACAGGGGGCAGTGGACGTC. Protein product: CASSQNLQGAVDV.

This chain connects TRBV5-6 to TRBJ1-2; D is ambiguous. The V gene lost 4 bases and the J gene lost 8 bases, with 15 bases spanning the gap. This CDR3 comprises 13 residues. Germline-derived CDR1 and CDR2 are SGHDT and YYEEEE. CDR3 sequence (DNA): TGTGCCAGCAGCCTCCGGGAGTATGGAGGCTACACCTTC. It is translated as CASSLREYGGYTF.

V gene TRBV27 combines with J gene TRBJ1-6; 10 positions agree with TRBD1. The CDR3 is 15 amino acids. V lost 10 bases to trimming and J lost 4 bases; unmatched junction nucleotides: 7. Germline assignment: CDR1 MNHEY and CDR2 SMNVEV (reference sequence). CDR3: CATAGQGIYNSPLHF. The CDR3 region has the DNA TGTGCCACCGCGGGACAGGGGATTTATAATTCACCCCTCCACTTT.

This chain uses TRBV5-1 with TRBJ2-1; 9 positions agree with TRBD2. This CDR3 contains 16 residues. Germline lookup yields CDR1 SGHRS and CDR2 YFSETQ. After removal of 0 bases from V and 4 bases from J, the junction contained 5 bases not matched to a gene. CDR3 amino acids: CASSLAGAGGYNEQFF. CDR3 in DNA: TGCGCCAGCAGCTTGGCCGGAGCGGGGGGATACAATGAGCAGTTCTTC.

This clone was detected once. The V and J genes are TRBV29-1 and TRBJ2-7, with 9 bases lining up with TRBD1. CDR3 size: 13 residues. J gave up 3 bases and V 6 bases, and 6 bases lay outside the gene matches. The germline gives CDR1 SQVTM, CDR2 ANQGSEA. The CDR3 nucleotides are TGCAGCGTAGCAGGGGGACAGGGCTACGAGCAGTACGTC. Translation gives CSVAGGQGYEQYV.

This clone was counted only a few times. V and J are TRBV30 and TRBJ2-2; D gene unclear. CDR1 is GTSNPN, CDR2 SVGIG, per germline (reference sequence). Trimming took off 3 bases at V and 6 bases at J, with 8 bases between the two ends. The CDR3 covers 12 residues. The CDR3 protein is CAWSDGAGELFF. CDR3 sequence (DNA): TGTGCCTGGAGCGATGGAGCCGGGGAGCTGTTTTTT.

V gene TRBV5-1 combines with J gene TRBJ1-1; 9 bases match TRBD1. This CDR3 has 16 amino acids. The germline V gene has CDR1 SGHRS and CDR2 YFSETQ. J was trimmed by 5 bases and V by 5 bases; bases with no gene match: 13. The CDR3 region is CASRSSTGGSGTEAFF. The CDR3 nucleotides are TGCGCCAGCAGGAGCTCGACAGGGGGATCGGGAACTGAAGCTTTCTTT.

The chain couples TRBV18 to TRBJ1-2; no definite D call. Germline loops: CDR1 KGHSH, CDR2 LQKENI. CDR3 length: 12 residues. Trimming cost V 3 bases and J 7 bases, with 9 bases left between them. CDR3 bases: TGTGCCAGCTCACCCCCGACTGGTGGCTACACCTTC. Translated: CASSPPTGGYTF. Combining the CDR3 with reference TRBV18 and TRBJ1-2 gives the whole variable domain NAGVMQNPRHLVRRRGQEARLRCSPMKGHSHVYWYRQLPEEGLKFMVYLQKENIIDESGMPKERFSAEFPKEGPSILRIQQVVRGDSAAYFCASSPPTGGYTFGSGTRLTVV.

This chain connects TRBV15 to TRBJ2-2; TRBD1 agrees at 8 bases. V lost 2 bases to trimming and J lost 1 base; unmatched junction nucleotides: 3. This CDR3 is 16 amino acids long. Germline V gives CDR1 LNHNV, CDR2 YYDKDF (reference sequence). The chain's CDR3 is CATSRYGTGNTGELFF. The CDR3 DNA reads TGTGCCACCAGCAGATACGGGACAGGGAACACCGGGGAGCTGTTTTTT.